This is a list of T cell receptor beta chains from one sample in a study of blood T cells in healthy people across ages. TCRdb reanalysed the 5' RACE reads using MiXCR and keeps one entry per CDR3 protein. Of more than 600,000 distinct CDR3 sequences in the sample, around 25% were seen once. These same records also appear under a second study, on T cells of mothers and their children.

The sample consisted of blood. The receptors here all came from a boy younger than 18 in good health. The CDR3 runs from the conserved cysteine through the conserved F or W.

>12|TRBV6-5|TRBJ2-1
CASSLTGDVQFF
>16|TRBV5-6|TRBJ2-5
CASSLVLGDIQETQYF
>19|TRBV7-2|TRBJ2-7
CASSPRGHVTSGVSYEQYF
>15|TRBV2|TRBJ2-7
CASSGWLAGFYEQYF
>13|TRBV10-3|TRBJ2-2
CAIINRETGELFF
>13|TRBV6-5|TRBJ2-5
CASSYSPGLAENF
>16|TRBV3-1|TRBJ1-1
CASSPWVGRVNTEAFF
>13|TRBV2|-
CASSEDRRNEQFF
>13|TRBV7-2|TRBJ1-6
CTSSLEGDSPLHF
>13|TRBV18|TRBJ2-1
CASSPLLNNEQFF
>15|TRBV4-3|TRBJ2-7
CASSQGGTAPYEQYF
>14|TRBV3-1|TRBJ1-2
CASSLRTGYDGYTF
>13|TRBV28|TRBJ1-2
CASSLNPVYGYTF
>13|TRBV2|TRBJ1-6
CASSGPYNSPLHF
>13|TRBV7-2|-
CASSLDYSGEQYF
>13|TRBV29-1|TRBJ2-5
CSGLGGPPETQYF
>16|TRBV12-3/TRBV12-4|TRBJ2-3
CASSFELERPTDTQYF
>17|TRBV7-2|TRBJ1-2
CASSPGPVSLANYGYTF
>14|TRBV6-2/TRBV6-3|TRBJ2-5
CASSKTGTPETQYF
>14|TRBV5-1|TRBJ2-3
CASTAAISTDTQYF
>13|TRBV7-2|TRBJ2-5
CASSSERGETQYF
>15|TRBV19|TRBJ1-3
CASTYERTGAGTIYF
>13|TRBV29-1|TRBJ2-3
CSVREGCTDTQYF
>13|TRBV19|TRBJ1-2
CASSISGGEGYTF
>13|TRBV16|-
CASSQSQGTEQYF
>15|TRBV11-2|TRBJ2-3
CASSLLTRRTDTQYF
>17|TRBV7-2|TRBJ2-1
CASSLAPMARDYNEQFF
>15|TRBV9|TRBJ2-7
CASSAGTESSYEQYF
>17|TRBV20-1|TRBJ2-5
CSARSPGTSGAQETQYF
>14|TRBV29-1|TRBJ2-3
CSVEEPAGTDTQYF